The 23 T cell receptor beta chains presented below share a single source sample, sequenced in a study of control samples from healthy donors and cancer patients. Sequencing used immunoSEQ multiplex PCR; TCRdb keeps in-frame clones, though not all of them. The table shows around 140,000 clones, with 89% occurring only once. The specimen sequenced was PBMCs. These receptors were collected from a man over 45 with head and neck cancer.

The V and J genes are TRBV28 and TRBJ2-7; no clear D. V was clipped by 6 bases and J by 4 bases, with 10 bases between them. The CDR3 spans 12 residues. Germline-derived CDR1 and CDR2 are MDHEN and SYDVKM. CDR3 nucleotide sequence: TGTGCCAGCAGCAACGGACCTTACGAGCAGTACTTC. Translation: CASSNGPYEQYF.

This clone was detected a few times. The chain employs TRBV19 and TRBJ2-2, with a weak D call TRBD1 (6 bases). The CDR3 has 14 residues. Trimming shortened V by 7 bases and J by 3 bases, and 12 bases separated the two germline ends. CDR1 is LNHDA and CDR2 is SQIVND in the germline V gene (reference sequence). The CDR3 sequence: CASTPDSYTGELFF. CDR3 DNA: TGTGCCAGTACACCGGACAGTTACACCGGGGAGCTGTTTTTT.

The chain has TRBV10-2 and TRBJ1-3; D gene unclear. This CDR3 is 16 amino acids long. Trimming took 7 bases from V and 0 from J, leaving 16 bases between them. Germline V lookup: CDR1 WSHSY, CDR2 SAAADI. The CDR3 nucleotides are TGCGCCAGCAAAGGAGAGACCGAGGGCTCTGGAAACACCATATATTTT. This translates into CASKGETEGSGNTIYF.

V usage is TRBV7-6 and J usage is TRBJ2-7; D unclear. Germline V gene data show CDR1 as SGHVS and CDR2 as FNYEAQ. Trimming stripped 2 bases from V and 3 bases from J, with 5 bases between. The CDR3 has 12 residues. The CDR3 sequence: CASSLNSYEQYF. CDR3 sequence (DNA): TGTGCCAGCAGCTTAAACAGCTACGAGCAGTACTTC.

CDR3 sequence: CASSLGQGVRSEKLFF. CDR3 in DNA: TGTGCCAGCAGCCTGGGACAGGGGGTACGGAGTGAAAAACTGTTTTTT. This chain connects TRBV11-2 to TRBJ1-4, with 11 bases lining up with TRBD1. This CDR3 is built from 16 residues. The V segment lost 5 bases and the J segment 7 bases; nucleotides outside the gene matches: 9. Germline loops: CDR1 SGHAT, CDR2 FQNNGV. Combining the CDR3 with reference TRBV11-2 and TRBJ1-4 gives the whole variable domain EAGVAQSPRYKIIEKRQSVAFWCNPISGHATLYWYQQILGQGPKLLIQFQNNGVVDDSQLPKDRFSAERLKGVDSTLKIQPAKLEDSAVYLCASSLGQGVRSEKLFFGSGTQLSVL.

The chain has TRBV5-1 and TRBJ2-2, with D maybe TRBD2 (7 bases). Germline V gives CDR1 SGHRS, CDR2 YFSETQ. V was clipped by 0 bases and J by 2 bases, with 11 bases between them. This CDR3 is built from 16 residues. CDR3 DNA sequence: TGCGCCAGCAGCTTGGTTCGGGGGGCAAACACCGGGGAGCTGTTTTTT. Translating it yields CASSLVRGANTGELFF. The whole variable domain, filled in from reference TRBV5-1 and TRBJ2-2, reads KAGVTQTPRYLIKTRGQQVTLSCSPISGHRSVSWYQQTPGQGLQFLFEYFSETQRNKGNFPGRFSGRQFSNSRSEMNVSTLELGDSALYLCASSLVRGANTGELFFGEGSRLTVL.

This chain uses TRBV5-1 with TRBJ2-1; D gene ambiguous. The CDR3 totals 15 residues. In germline, CDR1 is SGHRS, CDR2 YFSETQ. V lost 3 bases and J lost 8, with 18 bases in between. The CDR3 nucleotides are TGCGCCAGCAGCTCTCATGACCCGGTCCTGGATGAGCAGTTCTTC. Translating it yields CASSSHDPVLDEQFF.

The chain carries TRBV3-1 (or the pseudogene TRBV3-2) and TRBJ2-5; 9 positions agree with TRBD2. V lost 3 bases to trimming and J lost 5 bases; unmatched junction nucleotides: 4. The CDR3 runs to 14 residues. Germline CDR1 and CDR2: LGHDT and YNNKEL (reference sequence). The CDR3 sequence is CASSQAGGRETQYF. The CDR3 region has the DNA TGTGCCAGCAGCCAGGCGGGAGGGCGGGAGACCCAGTACTTC.

This chain links TRBV6-5 with TRBJ1-6, with 9 bases fitting TRBD1. V shed 6 bases, J shed 5 bases, and the junction held 2 bases outside the gene matches. CDR1 is MNHEY and CDR2 is SVGAGI in the germline V gene. The CDR3 sequence is 14 residues long. The CDR3 nucleotides are TGTGCCAGCAGATGGACAGGGGATAATTCACCCCTCCACTTT. Its translation is CASRWTGDNSPLHF.

This chain uses TRBV5-8 with TRBJ1-2; perhaps TRBD1 as D (5 bases). Trimming stripped 4 bases from V and 3 bases from J, with 19 bases between. The CDR3 length is 16 residues. Germline V CDR1 and CDR2: SGHTS, YDEGEE. CDR3 sequence (DNA): TGTGCCAGCAGCGATTTCAGACAGCTTAACCACTATGGCTACACCTTC. It translates to CASSDFRQLNHYGYTF.

The rearrangement links TRBV6-5 to TRBJ1-4; no reliable D call. Germline assignment: CDR1 MNHEY and CDR2 SVGAGI. The CDR3 is made up of 13 amino acids. V lost 5 bases and J lost 3, with 7 bases in between. The CDR3 DNA sequence: TGTGCCAGCAGTCGGGCGGCTAATGAAAAACTGTTTTTT. It specifies CASSRAANEKLFF.

V usage is TRBV18 and J usage is TRBJ1-3, with D perhaps matching TRBD1 (6 bases). This CDR3 is 15 amino acids long. Germline V gene data show CDR1 as KGHSH and CDR2 as LQKENI. V lost 3 bases and J lost 4, with 13 bases in between. As DNA, the CDR3 is TGTGCCAGCTCACCGATCTCAGGGGAAGGAAACACCATATATTTT. Its protein is CASSPISGEGNTIYF.

This clone was counted only a few times. V usage is TRBV5-4 and J usage is TRBJ2-7; D is possibly TRBD1 (6 bases). The V gene lost 0 bases and the J gene lost 0 bases, with 13 bases spanning the gap. The CDR3 consists of 16 residues. CDR1 and CDR2 (germline): SGHNT, YYREEE (reference sequence). CDR3 amino acids: CASSLAGTMSSYEQYF. As DNA, the CDR3 is TGTGCCAGCAGCTTGGCCGGGACAATGAGCTCCTACGAGCAGTACTTC.

The chain recombines TRBV5-1 with TRBJ2-3, with 9 bases that match TRBD2. V lost 4 bases and J lost 4; bases outside the gene matches: 10. The CDR3 runs 16 residues. CDR1 is SGHRS and CDR2 is YFSETQ in the germline V gene. The CDR3 DNA reads as TGCGCCAGCAGCCGAAATAGCGGGGGAGGTTCAGATACGCAGTATTTT. It is translated as CASSRNSGGGSDTQYF. Complete variable domain (other parts from reference TRBV5-1 and TRBJ2-3): KAGVTQTPRYLIKTRGQQVTLSCSPISGHRSVSWYQQTPGQGLQFLFEYFSETQRNKGNFPGRFSGRQFSNSRSEMNVSTLELGDSALYLCASSRNSGGGSDTQYFGPGTRLTVL.

The CDR3 DNA reads TGTGCCAGCAGTCCCCAGGGGGGTACCTACGAGCAGTACTTC. It translates to CASSPQGGTYEQYF. The chain recombines TRBV28 with TRBJ2-7, with D possibly matching TRBD1 (7 bases). Germline CDR1 MDHEN, CDR2 SYDVKM. The CDR3 covers 14 residues. V lost 5 bases, J lost 2 bases, and 13 bases lay in between.

The chain recombines TRBV3-1 (or the pseudogene TRBV3-2) with TRBJ2-1; D might be TRBD1 (6 bases). Between the trimmed V and J ends, which lost 0 bases and 6 bases, there was a span of 12 bases. Germline-derived CDR1 and CDR2 are LGHDT and YNNKEL (reference sequence). The CDR3 sequence is 15 residues long. In DNA form, the CDR3 reads TGTGCCAGCAGCCAAGACACGAGCAGGGGCAATGAGCAGTTCTTC. Residues: CASSQDTSRGNEQFF.

This chain connects TRBV28 to TRBJ1-5; 8 positions agree with TRBD1. Germline loops: CDR1 MDHEN, CDR2 SYDVKM. Trimming took 4 bases from V and 0 from J; bases not matched to a gene: 5. There are 16 residues in the CDR3. The CDR3 nucleotides are TGTGCCAGCAGTTCCTATGGACAGGGTAGCAATCAGCCCCAGCATTTT. Its protein product is CASSSYGQGSNQPQHF.

The V gene is TRBV7-9, the J gene TRBJ2-3, with D perhaps given as TRBD1 or TRBD2 (5 bases each). With 5 bases removed from V and 2 bases from J, the gap between germline ends came to 11 bases. Germline CDR1 is SEHNR and CDR2 is FQNEAQ (reference sequence). The CDR3 has 14 amino acids. CDR3: CASSPGPFTDTQYF. CDR3 bases: TGTGCCAGCAGCCCGGGGCCCTTCACAGATACGCAGTATTTT.

The V call is TRBV9, the J call TRBJ1-2, with 7 nucleotides matching TRBD1. The V and J ends lost 3 bases and 1 base, in that order; junction bases with no gene match: 9. In germline, CDR1 is SGDLS, CDR2 YYNGEE. The CDR3 is 16 amino acids. The CDR3 protein is CASSDGQVLNNYGYTF. Here the CDR3 DNA reads TGTGCCAGCAGCGATGGACAGGTCCTAAATAACTATGGCTACACCTTC. Based on the CDR3 plus reference TRBV9 and TRBJ1-2, the full variable domain is DSGVTQTPKHLITATGQRVTLRCSPRSGDLSVYWYQQSLDQGLQFLIQYYNGEERAKGNILERFSAQQFPDLHSELNLSSLELGDSALYFCASSDGQVLNNYGYTFGSGTRLTVV.

The chain has TRBV12-5 and TRBJ2-1; D not resolved. Germline CDR1 LGHNT, CDR2 FRNRAP. V was cut by 0 bases and J by 0 bases, with 9 bases left in between. This CDR3 region has 16 residues. The CDR3 sequence: CASGLVGLSSYNEQFF. The CDR3 nucleotides read TGTGCTAGTGGTTTGGTAGGGTTGAGCTCCTACAATGAGCAGTTCTTC.

The chain has TRBV19 and TRBJ1-5; D gene uncertain. Germline values: CDR1 LNHDA, CDR2 SQIVND (reference sequence). Trimming shortened V by 6 bases and J by 4 bases, and 7 bases separated the two germline ends. The CDR3 loop spans 12 amino acids. CDR3 sequence (DNA): TGTGCCAGTAGCCCCCTGAATCAGCCCCAGCATTTT. It translates to CASSPLNQPQHF.

This clone showed up just once. This chain uses TRBV7-9 with TRBJ2-7; D is ambiguous. V was cut by 5 bases and J by 2 bases, with 19 bases left in between. The length of the CDR3 is 16 residues. The germline gives CDR1 SEHNR, CDR2 FQNEAQ (reference sequence). CDR3 sequence reads: CASSTLEQVAPYEQYF. The CDR3 region has the DNA TGTGCCAGCAGCACCCTCGAGCAGGTTGCACCCTACGAGCAGTACTTC.

This clone was picked up a small number of times. This chain connects TRBV27 to TRBJ1-5; no clear D gene. Per germline, CDR1 MNHEY and CDR2 SMNVEV (reference sequence). CDR3 size: 13 residues. Trimming removed 3 bases at V and 3 bases at J, with 6 bases between. The DNA of the CDR3 is TGTGCCAGCAGTTTCGGCGTCAATCAGCCCCAGCATTTT. Translation gives CASSFGVNQPQHF.